A single sample gave rise to the 8 T cell receptor beta chains below, sequenced in a study of cytomegalovirus exposure and HLA in healthy donors. PCR used 60 Vbeta primers and 13 Jbeta primers. Only in-frame clones appear in the TCRdb table, and some are missing; sequencing was by immunoSEQ multiplex PCR. The data show about 130,000 clones, 65% to 80% seen once. Sequenced material: PBMCs. These receptors were obtained from a man aged 25 to 40 in good health and CMV-seronegative.

The CDR3 here is CASSPQGGPYEQYF. The CDR3 DNA reads as TGTGCCAGCAGCCCCCAGGGTGGTCCCTACGAGCAGTACTTC. The gene calls are TRBV7-8 and TRBJ2-7; D is perhaps TRBD1 (5 bases). Germline V gene sequence: CDR1 SGHVS, CDR2 FQNEAQ. The CDR3 is made up of 14 amino acids. V was cut by 5 bases and J by 2 bases, with 13 bases left in between.

The chain has TRBV6-5 and TRBJ2-5, with TRBD2 matching over 10 bases. V was clipped by 2 bases and J by 5 bases; unmatched bases: 2. Germline V CDR1 and CDR2: MNHEY, SVGAGI. CDR3 length: 14 residues. In DNA, the CDR3 is TGTGCCAGCAGTTACGGGACTAGCGCGGAGACCCAGTACTTC. Amino acids: CASSYGTSAETQYF.

This clone was detected only a few times. The J gene is TRBJ2-3, the V gene TRBV28; D is ambiguous. CDR1 is MDHEN, CDR2 SYDVKM, per germline. Trimming took 3 bases from V and 3 from J, leaving 19 bases between them. CDR3 size: 17 residues. DNA for the CDR3: TGTGCCAGCAGTTTCCCGCTAGGCGTGAGCACGACAGATACGCAGTATTTT. Translating gives CASSFPLGVSTTDTQYF.

The chain joins TRBV6-1 to TRBJ1-1; perhaps TRBD1 as D (5 bases). Germline CDR1 reads MNHNS; CDR2 reads SASEGT. This CDR3 contains 16 residues. The V end lost 0 bases, the J end lost 6 bases, and 17 bases lay between the germline ends. CDR3 in DNA: TGTGCCAGCAGTGAAGCGCCCCACCGGGGGAGGTCTGAAGCTTTCTTT. Translating it yields CASSEAPHRGRSEAFF.

This clone was seen a few times. This chain links TRBV19 with TRBJ2-6; maybe TRBD2 (5 bases). The germline V gene has CDR1 LNHDA and CDR2 SQIVND (reference sequence). The CDR3 length is 13 residues. V was clipped by 7 bases and J by 9 bases, with 13 bases between them. CDR3 nucleotide sequence: TGTGCCAGTACAAGGACTGACCTCAACGTCCTGACTTTC. Its translation: CASTRTDLNVLTF.

As regards this clone: Relative to the germline gene, one junction end is altered; a read error may explain this. V and J are TRBV7-9 and TRBJ1-1; TRBD1 matches 12 bases. The V gene's germline CDR1 is SEHNR and CDR2 FQNEAQ (reference sequence). The CDR3 sequence is 16 residues long. Here the CDR3 reads CSSSLGGQGATTEAFF. The CDR3 DNA sequence: TGTTCCAGCAGCTTAGGGGGACAGGGGGCTACCACTGAAGCTTTCTTT.

The V call is TRBV6-5, the J call TRBJ2-7, with a possible D match to TRBD1 (6 bases). Trimming pared 0 bases from V and 2 bases from J, leaving 11 bases between. This CDR3 is 15 amino acids long. The germline V gene has CDR1 MNHEY and CDR2 SVGAGI. Here the CDR3 DNA reads TGTGCCAGCAGTTACTCGAAGCAGGGGACCTACGAGCAGTACTTC. The encoded protein is CASSYSKQGTYEQYF.

The chain links TRBV18 to TRBJ2-3, with D perhaps TRBD1 (8 bases). CDR1 and CDR2 from the germline V gene are KGHSH and LQKENI. The germline V and J ends were trimmed by 8 bases and 2 bases, with 35 bases remaining between them. This CDR3 is built from 21 residues. The CDR3 loop is CASPLVHRTGRVEGVTDTQYF. CDR3 sequence (DNA): TGTGCCAGCCCCCTGGTCCACCGGACAGGGAGGGTTGAGGGGGTCACAGATACGCAGTATTTT.